This T cell receptor (beta chain) is drawn from a study of early T cells in non-severe SARS-CoV-2 infection. The study, taken as a whole, reports: VDJdb matching, biased toward anti-spike CD8 responses, missed private and CD4 specificities.

CDR3 length: 15 residues. Per the germline V gene, CDR1 is MNHEY and CDR2 is SMNVEV (reference sequence). J was trimmed by 4 bases and V by 3 bases; bases with no gene match: 4. This clonotype was seen repeatedly, ten times or more. What it recognizes is unknown. Each CDR3 protein gets one entry after TCRdb re-called the 5' RACE reads with MiXCR. This table has approximately 90,000 distinct CDR3 sequences, roughly 17% appearing once. The V and J genes are TRBV27 and TRBJ1-2; 11 nucleotides line up with TRBD1. The input for sequencing was whole blood, taken at baseline. This receptor was taken from an adult who was a healthcare worker with PCR-confirmed SARS-CoV-2 infection or an uninfected control (not recorded which). The CDR3 spells CASSFGQGAGYGYTF. The DNA of the CDR3 is TGTGCCAGCAGTTTCGGACAGGGGGCTGGCTATGGCTACACCTTC.